The 8 T cell receptor beta chains in this list originate from one sample, sequenced in a study of cytomegalovirus exposure and HLA in healthy donors. Amplification used 60 Vbeta primers and 13 Jbeta primers. Profiling relied on immunoSEQ multiplex PCR, and the TCRdb table lists in-frame clones only, not all of them. The sample has fewer than 250,000 clones, about four fifths seen once. Source material: PBMCs. These TCRs come from a man aged 25 to 40 in good health and CMV-seropositive.

This clone was seen once. The J gene is TRBJ2-2, the V gene TRBV4-1; 7 bases are a match to TRBD2. Germline loops: CDR1 MGHRA, CDR2 YSYEKL. The length of the CDR3 is 12 residues. V gave up 6 bases and J gave up 6 bases; unmatched junction bases: 1. As DNA, the CDR3 is TGCGCCAGCAGAGCGGGGCCCGGGGAGCTGTTTTTT. Protein sequence: CASRAGPGELFF.

The chain combines TRBV9 with TRBJ1-5; the D gene is possibly TRBD1 (6 bases). Trimming took off 3 bases at V and 4 bases at J, with 11 bases between the two ends. The length of the CDR3 is 14 residues. Germline CDR1 and CDR2: SGDLS and YYNGEE. CDR3 in DNA: TGTGCCAGCAGCGCCGGACAGACGAATCAGCCCCAGCATTTT. Protein sequence: CASSAGQTNQPQHF.

CDR3 residues: CASSYAGGYNEQFF. The CDR3 DNA reads TGCGCCAGCAGTTATGCGGGAGGCTACAATGAGCAGTTCTTC. The chain carries TRBV10-1 and TRBJ2-1; the match to TRBD2 covers 8 bases. Trimming removed 5 bases from V and 3 bases from J; junction bases left unmatched: 3. Germline-derived CDR1 and CDR2 are WNHNN and SYGVQD (reference sequence). There are 14 residues in the CDR3.

This clone occurred a few times. The rearrangement links TRBV21-1 to TRBJ2-7; the table names TRBD2, a call not compared with the DNA. TRBV21-1 is tagged as a pseudogene. There are 15 residues in the CDR3. The CDR3 DNA is TGTGCCAGCAGCAAAGTTGGACTAGCGGCCTACGAGCAGTACTTC. It specifies CASSKVGLAAYEQYF.

The V gene is TRBV18, the J gene TRBJ2-7; D perhaps matches TRBD2 (6 bases). The CDR3 has 15 amino acids. From germline, CDR1 is KGHSH and CDR2 LQKENI. V dropped 6 bases and J dropped 2 bases, with 17 bases sitting between them. The CDR3, as DNA: TGTGCCAGCTCGCGACTAGGACTTAGAGCCTACGAGCAGTACTTC. Its translation: CASSRLGLRAYEQYF.

The J gene is TRBJ2-5, the V gene TRBV7-9, with a possible D match to TRBD1 (6 bases). V was clipped by 4 bases and J by 5 bases, with 20 bases between them. This CDR3 comprises 16 residues. Germline-derived CDR1 and CDR2 are SEHNR and FQNEAQ (reference sequence). CDR3 amino acids: CASSWTDAGVWETQYF. As DNA, the CDR3 is TGTGCCAGCAGCTGGACCGACGCAGGGGTTTGGGAGACCCAGTACTTC.

The CDR3 region is CAWSAGQGYQPQHF. The CDR3 DNA reads as TGTGCCTGGAGTGCGGGACAGGGTTATCAGCCCCAGCATTTT. This chain joins TRBV30 and TRBJ1-5; TRBD1 matches 9 bases. This CDR3 region has 14 residues. The V and J ends lost 1 base and 5 bases, in that order; junction bases with no gene match: 3. From germline, CDR1 is GTSNPN and CDR2 SVGIG (reference sequence).

The genes are TRBV27 and TRBJ2-5; D not certain. The germline CDR1 and CDR2 sequences are MNHEY and SMNVEV (reference sequence). The CDR3 runs 15 residues. V dropped 5 bases and J dropped 4 bases, with 17 bases sitting between them. CDR3 sequence reads: CASSALESSVETQYF. Here the CDR3 DNA reads TGTGCCAGCAGTGCGCTAGAATCTTCGGTAGAGACCCAGTACTTC.